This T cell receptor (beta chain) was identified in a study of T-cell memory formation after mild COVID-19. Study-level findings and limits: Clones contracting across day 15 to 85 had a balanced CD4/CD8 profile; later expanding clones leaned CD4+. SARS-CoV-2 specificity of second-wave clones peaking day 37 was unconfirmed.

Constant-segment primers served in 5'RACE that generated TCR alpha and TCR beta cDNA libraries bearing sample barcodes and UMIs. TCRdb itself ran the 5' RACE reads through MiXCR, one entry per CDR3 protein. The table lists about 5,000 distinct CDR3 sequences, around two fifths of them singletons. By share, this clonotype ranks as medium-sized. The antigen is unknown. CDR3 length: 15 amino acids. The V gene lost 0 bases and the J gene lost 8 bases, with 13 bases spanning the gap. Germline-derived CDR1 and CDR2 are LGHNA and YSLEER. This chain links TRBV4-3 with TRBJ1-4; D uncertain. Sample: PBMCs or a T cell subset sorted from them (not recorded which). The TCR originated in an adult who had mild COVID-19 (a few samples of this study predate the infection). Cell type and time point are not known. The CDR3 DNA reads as TGCGCCAGCAGCCAAGAGGAGGGAAGTCAGGAAAAACTGTTTTTT. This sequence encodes CASSQEEGSQEKLFF.